A single T cell receptor beta chain is shown here with its context. The antigen is undetermined. Other DNA sequences in the same sample also yield this CDR3. These data come from a study of CD8+ T cells in alopecia areata. The study's findings and limits: Tofacitinib produced a significant decrease in scalp clonality and in expanded CD8+ clones among the top 100.

Following extraction, RNA underwent reverse transcription to cDNA, which served as the sequencing template. Libraries were prepared by immunoSEQ multiplex PCR; TCRdb keeps only in-frame clonotypes and omits some of them. Of about 190,000 clones in the sample, approximately 56% are singletons; the top ten hold approximately 0.7%. The CDR3 sequence is 13 residues long. Germline CDR1 SQVTM, CDR2 ANQGSEA. V lost 3 bases and J lost 6, with 12 bases in between. The sample's treatment: oral pan-JAK inhibitor, 5-10 mg twice daily. This clonotype was sampled from a human donor with alopecia areata. Sequenced here: CD4+ T cells sorted from blood, sampled at week 4, from a patient treated with tofacitinib. The genes are TRBV29-1 and TRBJ1-5; D might be TRBD1 (6 bases). CDR3 sequence (DNA): TGCAGCGTTGAGGGGGGCGGCGGTCAGCCCCAGCATTTT. Translating it yields CSVEGGGGQPQHF. The full variable domain, in which reference TRBV29-1 and TRBJ1-5 provide the parts outside the CDR3, is SAVISQKPSRDICQRGTSLTIQCQVDSQVTMMFWYRQQPGQSLTLIATANQGSEATYESGFVIDKFPISRPNLTFSTLTVSNMSPEDSSIYLCSVEGGGGQPQHFGDGTRLSIL.